Each of the 5 T cell receptor beta chains below was sequenced from the same sample in a study of T cells in Graves' hyperthyroidism and ophthalmopathy. Amplified regions were TCR beta CDR3 sequences from RNA transcripts. Initially, a first-round RT-PCR of the TCR CDR3 employed the HTBI primer set. TCRdb re-derived calls from the multiplex PCR reads in MiXCR, one entry per CDR3 protein. The sample shows about 480,000 distinct CDR3 sequences, around 14% of them seen only once. Sequences were obtained from blood. Source of these receptors: a woman aged 18 to 35 with Graves' hyperthyroidism.

This clonotype was counted between two and nine times. V usage is TRBV9 and J usage is TRBJ1-2; 11 bases map to TRBD1. The trim removed 2 bases at V and 7 bases at J, leaving 7 bases unmatched. Germline CDR1 SGDLS, CDR2 YYNGEE. The CDR3 consists of 15 residues. The CDR3 coding sequence is TGTGCCAGCAGCGTTGGACAGGGGGCGCATCGTGGCTACACCTTC. Translated: CASSVGQGAHRGYTF.

J is TRBJ1-5 and V is TRBV20-1; D is ambiguous. V was cut by 4 bases and J by 3 bases, with 10 bases left in between. This CDR3 comprises 13 residues. Germline-derived CDR1 and CDR2 are DFQATT and SNEGSKA (reference sequence). The CDR3 sequence is CSAKDTNNQPQHF. CDR3 DNA: TGCAGTGCTAAGGATACTAACAATCAGCCCCAGCATTTT.

This clonotype was counted many times. The chain carries TRBV11-1 and TRBJ2-1; 9 bases fit TRBD2. The V and J ends lost 1 base and 7 bases, in that order; junction bases with no gene match: 11. The germline gives CDR1 SGHAT, CDR2 FQDESV (reference sequence). The CDR3 is made up of 17 amino acids. CDR3 nucleotide sequence: TGTGCCAGCAGCTTAGAAGAGTCAGCGGGAGGTAGGAATGAGCAGTTCTTC. It yields the protein CASSLEESAGGRNEQFF.

This clonotype was observed many times. The chain joins TRBV12-3 or TRBV12-4 to TRBJ1-3; no firm D call. CDR3 length: 15 amino acids. Trimming removed 1 base at V and 0 bases at J, with 7 bases between. CDR3 coding DNA: TGTGCCAGCAGTTTAGTTCCGAACTCTGGAAACACCATATATTTT. This translates into CASSLVPNSGNTIYF.

Ten or more counts support this clonotype. V gene TRBV15 combines with J gene TRBJ1-1, with D possibly matching TRBD1 (5 bases). V was trimmed by 3 bases and J by 8 bases, leaving 16 bases between them. The CDR3 is 14 residues long. Germline CDR1 LNHNV, CDR2 YYDKDF (reference sequence). The CDR3 is CATSRPQWGPEAFF. CDR3 nucleotides: TGTGCCACCAGCAGGCCGCAGTGGGGACCGGAAGCTTTCTTT.